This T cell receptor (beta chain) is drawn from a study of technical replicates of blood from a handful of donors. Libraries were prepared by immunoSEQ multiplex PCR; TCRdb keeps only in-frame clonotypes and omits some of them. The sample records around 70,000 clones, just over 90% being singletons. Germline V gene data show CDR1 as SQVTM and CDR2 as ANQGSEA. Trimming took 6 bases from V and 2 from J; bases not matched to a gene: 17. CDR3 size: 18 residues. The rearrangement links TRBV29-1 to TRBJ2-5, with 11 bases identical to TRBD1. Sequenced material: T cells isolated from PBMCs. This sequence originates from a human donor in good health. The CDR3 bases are TGCAGCGTCGACGGACAGGGGGCACCGATAAGCGATCAAGAGACCCAGTACTTC. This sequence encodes CSVDGQGAPISDQETQYF. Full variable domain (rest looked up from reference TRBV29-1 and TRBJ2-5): SAVISQKPSRDICQRGTSLTIQCQVDSQVTMMFWYRQQPGQSLTLIATANQGSEATYESGFVIDKFPISRPNLTFSTLTVSNMSPEDSSIYLCSVDGQGAPISDQETQYFGPGTRLLVL.